This T cell receptor beta chain came from a study of blood T cell repertoires in COVID-19. Germline trimming cut 4 bases from V and 0 bases from J; bases unmatched to any gene: 4. Per germline, CDR1 SGHTS and CDR2 YDEGEE. The CDR3 contains 17 residues. The repertoire was sequenced with immunoSEQ multiplex PCR; TCRdb's copy has only in-frame clones and lacks some. The data contain under 250,000 clones, 85% of them singletons. This clone was counted a single time. Sequenced sample: peripheral blood. This receptor was obtained from a woman in her sixties or seventies with active or convalescent COVID-19. The chain has TRBV5-8 and TRBJ2-6, with 10 bases fitting TRBD1. The CDR3 is CASSRDRGNSGANVLTF. CDR3 sequence (DNA): TGTGCCAGCAGCCGGGACAGGGGCAACTCTGGGGCCAACGTCCTGACTTTC.